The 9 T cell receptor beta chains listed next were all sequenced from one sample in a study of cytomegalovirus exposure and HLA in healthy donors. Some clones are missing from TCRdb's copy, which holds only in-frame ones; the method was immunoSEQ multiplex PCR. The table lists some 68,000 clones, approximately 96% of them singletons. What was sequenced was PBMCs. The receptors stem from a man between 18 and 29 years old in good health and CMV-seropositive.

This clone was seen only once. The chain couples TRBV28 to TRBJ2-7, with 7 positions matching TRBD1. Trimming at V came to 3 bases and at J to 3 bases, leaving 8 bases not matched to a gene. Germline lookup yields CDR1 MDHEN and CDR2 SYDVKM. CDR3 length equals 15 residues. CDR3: CASSFGTASGYEQYF. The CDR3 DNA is TGTGCCAGCAGTTTCGGGACAGCATCGGGCTACGAGCAGTACTTC.

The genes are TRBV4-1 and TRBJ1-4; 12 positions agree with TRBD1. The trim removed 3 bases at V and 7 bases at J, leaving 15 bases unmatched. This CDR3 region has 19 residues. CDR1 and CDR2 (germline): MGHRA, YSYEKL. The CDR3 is CASSQFTRDRGRFGEKLFF. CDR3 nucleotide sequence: TGCGCCAGCAGCCAGTTCACCCGGGACAGGGGGCGGTTCGGTGAAAAACTGTTTTTT.

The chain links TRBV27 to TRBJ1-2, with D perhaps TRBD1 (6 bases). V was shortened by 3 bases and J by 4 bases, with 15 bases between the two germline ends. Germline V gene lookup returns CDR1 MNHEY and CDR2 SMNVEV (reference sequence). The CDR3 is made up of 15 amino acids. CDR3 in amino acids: CASSFGTNLLYGYTF. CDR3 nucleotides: TGTGCCAGCAGTTTCGGGACAAACCTTCTCTATGGCTACACCTTC.

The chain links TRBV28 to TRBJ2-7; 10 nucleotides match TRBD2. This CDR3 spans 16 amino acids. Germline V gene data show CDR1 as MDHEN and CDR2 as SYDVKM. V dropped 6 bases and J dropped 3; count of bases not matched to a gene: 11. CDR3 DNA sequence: TGTGCCAGCAGAACTAGCGGGACCGACCTTTTCTACGAGCAGTACTTC. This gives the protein CASRTSGTDLFYEQYF.

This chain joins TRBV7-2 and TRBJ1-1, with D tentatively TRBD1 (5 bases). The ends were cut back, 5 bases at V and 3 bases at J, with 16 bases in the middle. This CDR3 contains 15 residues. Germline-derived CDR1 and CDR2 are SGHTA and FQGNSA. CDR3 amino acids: CASSPPGAWYTEAFF. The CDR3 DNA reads TGTGCCAGCAGCCCACCTGGGGCCTGGTACACTGAAGCTTTCTTT.

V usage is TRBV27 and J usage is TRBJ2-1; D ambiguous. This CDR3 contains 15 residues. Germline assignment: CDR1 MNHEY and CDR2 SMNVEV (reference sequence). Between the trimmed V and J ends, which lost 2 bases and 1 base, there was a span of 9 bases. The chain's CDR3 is CASSLGLLSYNEQFF. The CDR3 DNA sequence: TGTGCCAGCAGTTTAGGTCTACTTTCCTACAATGAGCAGTTCTTC.

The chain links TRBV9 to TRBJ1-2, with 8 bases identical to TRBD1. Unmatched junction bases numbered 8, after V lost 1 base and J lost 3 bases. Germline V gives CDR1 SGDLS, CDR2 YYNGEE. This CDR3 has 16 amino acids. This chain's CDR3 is CASSVLSGGADYGYTF. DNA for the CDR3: TGTGCCAGCAGCGTACTATCAGGGGGCGCGGACTATGGCTACACCTTC.

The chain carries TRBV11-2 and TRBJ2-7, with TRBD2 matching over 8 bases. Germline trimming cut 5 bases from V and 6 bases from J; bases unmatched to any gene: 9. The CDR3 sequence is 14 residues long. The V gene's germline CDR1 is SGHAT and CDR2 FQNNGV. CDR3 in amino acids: CASSPRQREREQYF. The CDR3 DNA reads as TGTGCCAGCAGCCCGAGACAGCGGGAGCGCGAGCAGTACTTC. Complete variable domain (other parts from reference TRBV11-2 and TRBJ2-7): EAGVAQSPRYKIIEKRQSVAFWCNPISGHATLYWYQQILGQGPKLLIQFQNNGVVDDSQLPKDRFSAERLKGVDSTLKIQPAKLEDSAVYLCASSPRQREREQYFGPGTRLTVT.

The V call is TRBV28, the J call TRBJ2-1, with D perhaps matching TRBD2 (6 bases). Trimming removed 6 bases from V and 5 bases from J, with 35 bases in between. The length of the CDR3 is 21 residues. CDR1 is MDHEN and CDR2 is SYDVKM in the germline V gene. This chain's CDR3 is CASSPTVPLRLEPSLNNEQFF. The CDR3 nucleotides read TGTGCCAGCAGCCCCACCGTCCCTCTCAGACTAGAGCCTTCCCTAAACAATGAGCAGTTCTTC.